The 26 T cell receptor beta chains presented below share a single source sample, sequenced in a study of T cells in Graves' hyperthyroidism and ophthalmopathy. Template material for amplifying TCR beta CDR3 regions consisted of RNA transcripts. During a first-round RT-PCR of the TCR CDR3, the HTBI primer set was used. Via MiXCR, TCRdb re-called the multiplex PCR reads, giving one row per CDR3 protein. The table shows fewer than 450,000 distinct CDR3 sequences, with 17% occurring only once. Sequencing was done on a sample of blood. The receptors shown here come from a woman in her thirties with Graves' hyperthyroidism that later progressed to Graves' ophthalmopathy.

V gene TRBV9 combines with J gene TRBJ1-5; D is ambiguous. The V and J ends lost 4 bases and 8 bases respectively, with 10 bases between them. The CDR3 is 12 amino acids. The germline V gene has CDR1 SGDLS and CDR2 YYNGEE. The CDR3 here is CASSTSTEPQHF. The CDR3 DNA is TGTGCCAGCAGCACGTCAACGGAGCCCCAGCATTTT.

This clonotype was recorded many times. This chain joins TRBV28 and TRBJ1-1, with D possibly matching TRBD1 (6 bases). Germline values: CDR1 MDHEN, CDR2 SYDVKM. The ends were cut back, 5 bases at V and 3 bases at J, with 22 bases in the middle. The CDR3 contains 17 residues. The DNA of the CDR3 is TGTGCCAGCAGTCAGACGAGGGGCGGGGGGGCGGACACTGAAGCTTTCTTT. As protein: CASSQTRGGGADTEAFF.

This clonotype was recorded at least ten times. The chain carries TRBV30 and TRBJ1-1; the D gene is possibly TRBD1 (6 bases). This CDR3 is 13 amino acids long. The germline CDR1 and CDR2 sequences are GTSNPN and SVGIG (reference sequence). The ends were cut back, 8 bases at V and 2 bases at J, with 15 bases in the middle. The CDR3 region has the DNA TGTGCCGAGTACAGGGTGGATAACACTGAAGCTTTCTTT. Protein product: CAEYRVDNTEAFF.

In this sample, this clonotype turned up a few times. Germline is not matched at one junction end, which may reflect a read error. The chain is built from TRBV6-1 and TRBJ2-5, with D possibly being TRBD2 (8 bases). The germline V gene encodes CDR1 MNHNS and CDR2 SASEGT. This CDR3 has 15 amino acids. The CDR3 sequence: CTSSDGRGLQETQYF. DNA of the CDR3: TGTACCAGCAGTGACGGGAGGGGGCTTCAAGAGACCCAGTACTTC.

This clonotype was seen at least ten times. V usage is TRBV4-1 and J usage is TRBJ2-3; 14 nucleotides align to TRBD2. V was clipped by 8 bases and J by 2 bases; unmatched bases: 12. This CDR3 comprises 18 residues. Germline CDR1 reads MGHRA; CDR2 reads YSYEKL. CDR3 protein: CASHTGTSGRRFTDTQYF. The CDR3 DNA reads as TGCGCCAGCCATACCGGGACTAGCGGGAGACGATTCACAGATACGCAGTATTTT.

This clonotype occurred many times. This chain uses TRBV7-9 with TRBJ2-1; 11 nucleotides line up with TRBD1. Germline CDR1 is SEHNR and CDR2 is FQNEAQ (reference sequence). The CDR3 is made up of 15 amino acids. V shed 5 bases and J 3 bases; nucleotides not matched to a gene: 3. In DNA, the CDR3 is TGTGCCAGCAGCCGGGGACAGGGGGACTACAATGAGCAGTTCTTC. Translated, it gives CASSRGQGDYNEQFF. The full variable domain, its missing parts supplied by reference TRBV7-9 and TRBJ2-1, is DTGVSQNPRHKITKRGQNVTFRCDPISEHNRLYWYRQTLGQGPEFLTYFQNEAQLEKSRLLSDRFSAERPKGSFSTLEIQRTEQGDSAMYLCASSRGQGDYNEQFFGPGTRLTVL.

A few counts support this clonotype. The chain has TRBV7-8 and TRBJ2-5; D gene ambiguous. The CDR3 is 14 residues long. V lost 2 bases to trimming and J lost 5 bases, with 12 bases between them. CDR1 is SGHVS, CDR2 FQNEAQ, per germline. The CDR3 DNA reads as TGTGCCAGCAGCTTACGTGATTTGAGCGAGACCCAGTACTTC. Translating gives CASSLRDLSETQYF.

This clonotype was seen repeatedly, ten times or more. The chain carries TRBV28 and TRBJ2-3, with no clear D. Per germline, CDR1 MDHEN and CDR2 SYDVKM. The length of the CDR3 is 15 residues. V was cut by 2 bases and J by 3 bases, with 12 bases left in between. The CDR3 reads CASSLTTRKTDTQYF. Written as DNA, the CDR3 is TGTGCCAGCAGTTTAACGACACGGAAAACAGATACGCAGTATTTT.

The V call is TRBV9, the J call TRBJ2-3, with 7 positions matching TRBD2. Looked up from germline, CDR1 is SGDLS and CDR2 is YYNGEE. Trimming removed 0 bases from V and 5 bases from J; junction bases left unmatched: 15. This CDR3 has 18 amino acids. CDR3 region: CASSVGGFWEGEEDTQYF. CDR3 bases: TGTGCCAGCAGCGTAGGAGGTTTCTGGGAGGGCGAGGAAGATACGCAGTATTTT.

CDR3 sequence reads: CASSSLLGGRALNTGELFF. The CDR3, as DNA: TGTGCCAGCAGTTCCTTACTAGGCGGGAGGGCCCTGAACACCGGGGAGCTGTTTTTT. J is TRBJ2-2 and V is TRBV12-3 or TRBV12-4; TRBD2 aligns across 9 bases. With V trimmed by 4 bases and J by 1 base, 13 bases remained unmatched. The CDR3 runs 19 residues.

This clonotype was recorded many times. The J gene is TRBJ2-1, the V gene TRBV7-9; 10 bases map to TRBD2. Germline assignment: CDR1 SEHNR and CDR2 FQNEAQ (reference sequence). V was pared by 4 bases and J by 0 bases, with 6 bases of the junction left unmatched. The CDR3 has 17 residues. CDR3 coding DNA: TGTGCCAGCAGCTCGGAACCTAGCGGGAGCTCCTACAATGAGCAGTTCTTC. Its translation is CASSSEPSGSSYNEQFF. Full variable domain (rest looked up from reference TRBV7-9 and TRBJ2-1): DTGVSQNPRHKITKRGQNVTFRCDPISEHNRLYWYRQTLGQGPEFLTYFQNEAQLEKSRLLSDRFSAERPKGSFSTLEIQRTEQGDSAMYLCASSSEPSGSSYNEQFFGPGTRLTVL.

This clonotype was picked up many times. CDR3 region: CASSLVQLNEKLFF. The CDR3 bases are TGTGCCAGCAGTTTAGTCCAGCTTAATGAAAAACTGTTTTTT. The rearrangement links TRBV28 to TRBJ1-4; D uncertain. V shed 2 bases and J shed 4 bases, with 8 bases lying between them. Germline-derived CDR1 and CDR2 are MDHEN and SYDVKM. The CDR3 runs 14 residues.

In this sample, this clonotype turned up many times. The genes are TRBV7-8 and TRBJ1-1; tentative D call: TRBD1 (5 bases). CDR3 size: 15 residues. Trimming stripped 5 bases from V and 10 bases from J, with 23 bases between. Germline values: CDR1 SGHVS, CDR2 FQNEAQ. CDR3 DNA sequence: TGTGCCAGCAGCCTGAAGGGGTGGGGCTATCAGGGAGCTTTCTTT. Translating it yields CASSLKGWGYQGAFF. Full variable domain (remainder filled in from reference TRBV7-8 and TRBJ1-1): GAGVSQSPRYKVAKRGQDVALRCDPISGHVSLFWYQQALGQGPEFLTYFQNEAQLDKSGLPSDRFFAERPEGSVSTLKIQRTQQEDSAVYLCASSLKGWGYQGAFFGQGTRLTVV.

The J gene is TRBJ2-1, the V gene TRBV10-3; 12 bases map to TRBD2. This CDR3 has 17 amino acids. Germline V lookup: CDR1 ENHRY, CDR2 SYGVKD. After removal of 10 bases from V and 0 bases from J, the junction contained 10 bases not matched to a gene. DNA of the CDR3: TGTGCCACCCGGCTAGCGGGAGGGGGCAGCTCCTACAATGAGCAGTTCTTC. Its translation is CATRLAGGGSSYNEQFF.

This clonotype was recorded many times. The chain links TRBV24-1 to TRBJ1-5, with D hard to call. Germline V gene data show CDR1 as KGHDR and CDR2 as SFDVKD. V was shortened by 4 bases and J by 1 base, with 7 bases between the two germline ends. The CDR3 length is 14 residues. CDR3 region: CATSEHRSNQPQHF. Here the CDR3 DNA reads TGTGCCACCAGTGAACACAGAAGCAATCAGCCCCAGCATTTT.

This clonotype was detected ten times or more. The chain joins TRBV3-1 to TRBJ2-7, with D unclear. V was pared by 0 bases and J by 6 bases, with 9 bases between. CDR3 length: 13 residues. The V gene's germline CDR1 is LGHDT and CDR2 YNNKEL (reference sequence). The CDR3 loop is CASSQDPASEQYF. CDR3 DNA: TGTGCCAGCAGCCAAGATCCAGCCAGCGAGCAGTACTTC.

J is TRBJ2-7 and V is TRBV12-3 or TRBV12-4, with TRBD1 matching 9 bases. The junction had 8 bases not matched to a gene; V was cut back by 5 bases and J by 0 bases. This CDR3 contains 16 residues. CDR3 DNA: TGTGCCAGCAGTCGCCGTGGGACAGGGTTCTCCTACGAGCAGTACTTC. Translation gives CASSRRGTGFSYEQYF.

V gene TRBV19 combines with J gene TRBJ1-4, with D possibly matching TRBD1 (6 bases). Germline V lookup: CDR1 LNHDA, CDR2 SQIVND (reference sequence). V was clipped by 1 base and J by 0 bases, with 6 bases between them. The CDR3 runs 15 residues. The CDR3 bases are TGTGCCAGTAGTATAGGGACAGCAACTAATGAAAAACTGTTTTTT. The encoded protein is CASSIGTATNEKLFF.

The CDR3 sequence: CASSPYLGFRGPDNEQFF. The CDR3 DNA follows: TGTGCCAGCAGTCCTTATCTCGGATTCAGGGGGCCCGACAATGAGCAGTTCTTC. The rearrangement joins TRBV6-1 to TRBJ2-1; 8 nucleotides align to TRBD1. V lost 5 bases to trimming and J lost 5 bases; unmatched junction nucleotides: 17. The CDR3 is made up of 18 amino acids. Germline CDR1 reads MNHNS; CDR2 reads SASEGT.

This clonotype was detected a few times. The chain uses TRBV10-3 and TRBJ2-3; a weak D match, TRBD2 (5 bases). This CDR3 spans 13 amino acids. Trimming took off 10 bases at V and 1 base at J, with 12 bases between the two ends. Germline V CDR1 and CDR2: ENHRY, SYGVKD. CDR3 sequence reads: CASGISGTDTQYF. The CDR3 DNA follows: TGTGCCAGTGGGATTAGCGGCACAGATACGCAGTATTTT.

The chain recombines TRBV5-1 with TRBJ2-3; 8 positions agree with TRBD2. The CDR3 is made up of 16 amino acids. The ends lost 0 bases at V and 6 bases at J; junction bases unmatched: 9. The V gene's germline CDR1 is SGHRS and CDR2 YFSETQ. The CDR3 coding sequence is TGCGCCAGCAGCTTGGCTCGGGGGGGGTCTTTGGATACGCAGTATTTT. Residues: CASSLARGGSLDTQYF.

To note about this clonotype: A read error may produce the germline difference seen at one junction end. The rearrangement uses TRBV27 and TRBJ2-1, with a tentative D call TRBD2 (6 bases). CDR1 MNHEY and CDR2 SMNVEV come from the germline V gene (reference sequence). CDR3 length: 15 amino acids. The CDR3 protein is CASSSGTSPYNEQLF. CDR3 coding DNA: TGTGCCAGCAGTTCCGGGACTTCACCATACAATGAGCAGTTATTC.

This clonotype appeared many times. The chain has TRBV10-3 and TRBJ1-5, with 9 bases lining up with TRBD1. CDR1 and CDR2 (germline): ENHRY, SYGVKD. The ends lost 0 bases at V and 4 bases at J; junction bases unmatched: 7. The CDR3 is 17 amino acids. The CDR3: CAISESTGGLGNQPQHF. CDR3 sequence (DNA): TGTGCCATCAGTGAGTCGACAGGGGGGCTCGGAAATCAGCCCCAGCATTTT.

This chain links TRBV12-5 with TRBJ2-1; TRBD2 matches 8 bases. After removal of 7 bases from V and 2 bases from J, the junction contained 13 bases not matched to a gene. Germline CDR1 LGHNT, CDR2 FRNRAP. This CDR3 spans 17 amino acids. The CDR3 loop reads CASARSGAGGPYNEQFF. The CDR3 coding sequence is TGTGCTAGTGCCCGCTCTGGGGCGGGGGGTCCCTACAATGAGCAGTTCTTC.

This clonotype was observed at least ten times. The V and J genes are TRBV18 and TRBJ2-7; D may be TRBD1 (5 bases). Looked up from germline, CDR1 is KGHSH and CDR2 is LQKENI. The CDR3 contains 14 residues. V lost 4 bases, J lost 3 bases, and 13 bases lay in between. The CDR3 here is CASSRNQGSYEQYF. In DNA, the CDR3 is TGTGCCAGCTCACGGAATCAGGGCAGCTACGAGCAGTACTTC.

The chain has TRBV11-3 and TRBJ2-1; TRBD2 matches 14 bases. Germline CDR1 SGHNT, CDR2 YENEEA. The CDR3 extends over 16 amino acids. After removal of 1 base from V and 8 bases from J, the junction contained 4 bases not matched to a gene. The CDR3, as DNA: TGTGCCAGCAGCTTAGGGGGACTAGCGGGAGTTCATGAGCAGTTCTTC. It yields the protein CASSLGGLAGVHEQFF.